There are a few counts of the clone carrying this T cell receptor beta chain. Its antigen is unidentified. These data originate in a study of blood T cells in healthy people across ages. The use of a sample-barcoded 5' primer and a J-beta primer mix characterized a second PCR of 7 to 11 cycles. TCRdb re-analysed the 5' RACE reads in MiXCR, keeping a single row per CDR3 protein. The sample holds 780,000 or so distinct CDR3 sequences; about 56% are singletons and the top ten take around a quarter. Caucasian, healthy and from Russia, the donors were aged between 6 and 90. Donors gave roughly 9.1 milliliters of peripheral blood apiece. General study points: In long-lived donors, naive CD4+ cell counts and diversity exceeded those of aged donors. Researchers said unsorted PBMCs prevented a conclusive naive versus antigen-experienced comparison.

Material for sequencing was blood. The receptor was isolated from a man between 35 and 55 years old in good health.

CDR3 coding DNA: TGTGCCAGCAGCAAAAGGACAGGGGACTCCTACGAGCAGTACTTC. Its protein product is CASSKRTGDSYEQYF. This rearrangement joins TRBV7-2 to TRBJ2-7; 9 nucleotides align to TRBD1. Germline-derived CDR1 and CDR2 are SGHTA and FQGNSA. The length of the CDR3 is 15 residues. V gave up 5 bases and J gave up 0 bases; unmatched junction bases: 5.